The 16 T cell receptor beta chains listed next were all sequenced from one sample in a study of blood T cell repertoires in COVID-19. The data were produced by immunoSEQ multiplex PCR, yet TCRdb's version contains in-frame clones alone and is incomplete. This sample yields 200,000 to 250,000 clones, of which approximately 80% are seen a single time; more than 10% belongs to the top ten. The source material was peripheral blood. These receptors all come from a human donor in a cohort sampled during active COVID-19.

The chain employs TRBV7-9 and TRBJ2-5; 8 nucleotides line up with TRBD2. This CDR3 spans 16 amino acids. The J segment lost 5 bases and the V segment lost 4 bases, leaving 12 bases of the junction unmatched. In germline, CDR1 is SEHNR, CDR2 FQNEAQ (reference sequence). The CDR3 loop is CASSSRSGGRLETQYF. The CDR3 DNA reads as TGTGCCAGCAGCTCCCGTTCCGGCGGGAGGCTGGAGACCCAGTACTTC.

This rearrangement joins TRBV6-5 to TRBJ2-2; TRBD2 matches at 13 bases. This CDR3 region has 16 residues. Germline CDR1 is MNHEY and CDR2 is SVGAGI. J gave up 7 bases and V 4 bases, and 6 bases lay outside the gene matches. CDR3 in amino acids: CASSSGTSGTIGELFF. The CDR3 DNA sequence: TGTGCCAGCAGTTCCGGGACTAGCGGGACCATCGGGGAGCTGTTTTTT.

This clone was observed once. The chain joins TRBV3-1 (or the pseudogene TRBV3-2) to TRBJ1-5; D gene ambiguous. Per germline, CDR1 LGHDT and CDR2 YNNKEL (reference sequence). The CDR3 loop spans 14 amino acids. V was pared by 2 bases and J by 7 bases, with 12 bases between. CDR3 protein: CASSQNRGRQPQHF. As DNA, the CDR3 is TGTGCCAGCAGCCAAAATCGGGGTAGGCAGCCCCAGCATTTT.

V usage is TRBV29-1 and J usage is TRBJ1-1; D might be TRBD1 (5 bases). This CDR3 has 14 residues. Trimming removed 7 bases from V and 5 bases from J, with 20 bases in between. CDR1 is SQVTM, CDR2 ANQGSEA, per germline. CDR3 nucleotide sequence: TGCAGCGCCGGAGGGGCGGATGGGGATACTGAAGCTTTCTTT. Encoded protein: CSAGGADGDTEAFF. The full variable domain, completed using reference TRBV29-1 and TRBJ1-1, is SAVISQKPSRDICQRGTSLTIQCQVDSQVTMMFWYRQQPGQSLTLIATANQGSEATYESGFVIDKFPISRPNLTFSTLTVSNMSPEDSSIYLCSAGGADGDTEAFFGQGTRLTVV.

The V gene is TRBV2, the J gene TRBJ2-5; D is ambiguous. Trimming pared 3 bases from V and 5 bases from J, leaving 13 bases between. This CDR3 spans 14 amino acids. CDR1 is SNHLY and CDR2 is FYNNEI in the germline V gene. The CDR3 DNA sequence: TGTGCCAGCAGTGAGAGGAGTTCTGAGGAGACCCAGTACTTC. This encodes CASSERSSEETQYF.

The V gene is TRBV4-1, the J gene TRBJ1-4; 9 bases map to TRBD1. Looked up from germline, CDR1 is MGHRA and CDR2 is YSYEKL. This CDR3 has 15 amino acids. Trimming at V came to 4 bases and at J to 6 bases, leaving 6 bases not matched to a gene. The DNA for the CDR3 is TGCGCCAGCAGCCTACCGGGACAGGGTGATGAAAAACTGTTTTTT. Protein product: CASSLPGQGDEKLFF.

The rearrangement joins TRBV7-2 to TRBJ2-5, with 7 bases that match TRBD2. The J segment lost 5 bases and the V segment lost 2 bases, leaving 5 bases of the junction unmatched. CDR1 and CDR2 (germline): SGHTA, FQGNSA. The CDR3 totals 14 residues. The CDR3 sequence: CASSLSGESETQYF. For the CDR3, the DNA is TGTGCCAGCAGCTTAAGCGGGGAATCGGAGACCCAGTACTTC.

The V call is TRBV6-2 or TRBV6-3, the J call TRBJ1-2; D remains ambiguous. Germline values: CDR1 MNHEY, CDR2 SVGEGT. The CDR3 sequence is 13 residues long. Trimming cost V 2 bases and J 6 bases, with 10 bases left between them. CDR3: CASSYVPGDGYTF. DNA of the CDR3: TGTGCCAGCAGTTACGTCCCCGGGGATGGCTACACCTTC.

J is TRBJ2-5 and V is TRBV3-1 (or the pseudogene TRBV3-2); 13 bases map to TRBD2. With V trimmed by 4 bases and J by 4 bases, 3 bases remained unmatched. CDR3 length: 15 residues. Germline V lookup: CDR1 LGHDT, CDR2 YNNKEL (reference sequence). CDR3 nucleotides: TGTGCCAGCAGCCCCGGGACTAGCGGGACAGAGACCCAGTACTTC. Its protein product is CASSPGTSGTETQYF.

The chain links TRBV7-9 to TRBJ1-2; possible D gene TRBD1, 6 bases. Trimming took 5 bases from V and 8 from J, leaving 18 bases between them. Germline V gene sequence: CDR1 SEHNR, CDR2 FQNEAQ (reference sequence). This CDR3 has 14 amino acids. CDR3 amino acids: CASSPGGAGEGYTF. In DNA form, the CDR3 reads TGTGCCAGCAGCCCGGGGGGAGCAGGGGAGGGCTACACCTTC.

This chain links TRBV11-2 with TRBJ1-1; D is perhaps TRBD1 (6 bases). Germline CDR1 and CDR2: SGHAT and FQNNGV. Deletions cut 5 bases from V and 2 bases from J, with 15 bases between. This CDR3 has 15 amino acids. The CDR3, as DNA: TGTGCCAGCAGCCCAACCGGGACAATCAACACTGAAGCTTTCTTT. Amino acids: CASSPTGTINTEAFF.

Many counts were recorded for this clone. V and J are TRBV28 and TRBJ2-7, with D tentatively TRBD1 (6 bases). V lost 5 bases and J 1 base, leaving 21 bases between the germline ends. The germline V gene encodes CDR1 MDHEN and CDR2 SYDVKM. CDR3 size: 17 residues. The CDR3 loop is CASSPRRGQRFSYEQYF. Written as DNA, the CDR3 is TGTGCCAGCAGTCCCCGGCGAGGACAGCGCTTTTCCTACGAGCAGTACTTC.

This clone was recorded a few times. This chain's CDR3 is CGTGFTQPQHF. The CDR3 DNA reads as TGTGGGACAGGGTTTACTCAGCCCCAGCATTTT. The V and J genes are TRBV27 and TRBJ1-5, with 8 positions matching TRBD1. This CDR3 has 11 amino acids. Germline CDR1 reads MNHEY; CDR2 reads SMNVEV (reference sequence).

This CDR3 is CASSLDSAHYGYTF. The CDR3 coding sequence is TGTGCCAGCAGCCTCGACAGCGCACACTATGGCTACACCTTC. The chain combines TRBV9 with TRBJ1-2, with D maybe TRBD1 (5 bases). The CDR3 consists of 14 residues. The germline gives CDR1 SGDLS, CDR2 YYNGEE. The germline V and J ends were trimmed by 4 bases and 3 bases, with 13 bases remaining between them.

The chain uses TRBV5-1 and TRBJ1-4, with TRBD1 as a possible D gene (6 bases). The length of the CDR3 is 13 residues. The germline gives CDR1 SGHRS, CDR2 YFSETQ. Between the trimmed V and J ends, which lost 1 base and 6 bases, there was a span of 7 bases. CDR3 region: CASSLQGYEKLFF. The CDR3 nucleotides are TGCGCCAGCAGCTTGCAGGGGTATGAAAAACTGTTTTTT.

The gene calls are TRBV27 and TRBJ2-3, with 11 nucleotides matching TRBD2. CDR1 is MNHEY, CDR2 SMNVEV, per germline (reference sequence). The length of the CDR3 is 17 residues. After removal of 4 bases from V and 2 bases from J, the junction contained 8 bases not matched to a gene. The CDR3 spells CASSSSTSGALTDTQYF. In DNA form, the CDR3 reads TGTGCCAGCAGTTCCTCGACTAGCGGGGCCCTCACAGATACGCAGTATTTT.